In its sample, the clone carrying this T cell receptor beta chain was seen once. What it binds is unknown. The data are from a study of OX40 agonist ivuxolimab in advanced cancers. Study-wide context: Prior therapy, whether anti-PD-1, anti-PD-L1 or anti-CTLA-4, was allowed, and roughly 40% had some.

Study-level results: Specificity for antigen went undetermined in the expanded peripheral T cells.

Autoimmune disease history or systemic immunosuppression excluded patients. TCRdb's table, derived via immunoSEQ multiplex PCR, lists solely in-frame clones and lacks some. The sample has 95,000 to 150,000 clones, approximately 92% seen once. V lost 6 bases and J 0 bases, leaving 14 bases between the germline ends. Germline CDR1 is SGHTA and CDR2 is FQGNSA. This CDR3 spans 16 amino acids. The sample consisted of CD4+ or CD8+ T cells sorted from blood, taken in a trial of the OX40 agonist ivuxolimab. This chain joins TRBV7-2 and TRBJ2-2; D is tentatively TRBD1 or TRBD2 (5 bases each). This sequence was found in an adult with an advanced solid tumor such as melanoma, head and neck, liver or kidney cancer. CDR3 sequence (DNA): TGTGCCAGCAGTTTCACGGGACGGACGAACACCGGGGAGCTGTTTTTT. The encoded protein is CASSFTGRTNTGELFF.